The entry that follows covers one T cell receptor beta chain sequence. Its antigen is currently unknown. In germline, CDR1 is ENHRY, CDR2 SYGVKD. Between the trimmed V and J ends, which lost 8 bases and 2 bases, there was a span of 12 bases. This CDR3 has 14 residues. ViraFEST used viral peptide pools to expand antigen-specific CD4+ T cells before sequencing. Researchers isolated CD4+ T cells once around 11 days of culture had elapsed. Each participant was given two doses of one vaccine (BNT162b2 or mRNA-1273). Profiled with immunoSEQ multiplex PCR; TCRdb holds only in-frame clones, not every one. The sample carries around 33,000 clones, roughly four fifths recorded once. The data are from a study of vaccination effects on CD4 cells after COVID-19. Study-wide points: Clones from infection and from vaccination both contracted markedly late after vaccination.

Material: CD4+ T cells from PBMCs cultured with HCoV-NL63 spike peptides, obtained after COVID-19 vaccination. J is TRBJ2-2 and V is TRBV10-3; D is possibly TRBD2 (6 bases). This receptor was taken from a human donor who received a COVID-19 vaccine. Some clones in this sample may be carry-over from other donors' samples. The CDR3 spells CAIGGTANTGELFF. The CDR3 coding sequence is TGTGCCATCGGGGGGACGGCTAACACCGGGGAGCTGTTTTTT.